A selection of T cell receptor beta chains follows, all from one sample in a study of technical replicates of blood from a few donors. Method: immunoSEQ multiplex PCR; TCRdb's copy keeps in-frame clones and lacks some. Of fewer than 95,000 clones in the sample, 94% are singletons; the top ten hold 0.26%. Sequenced material: T cells isolated from PBMCs. The receptors originated from a human donor in good health. Each CDR3 is given with its conserved first and last residue. Fields, in order: CDR3 DNA, CDR3 protein, J gene, clone size, V gene, D gene. A D gene is named only where the DNA matches it firmly. The size entry is marked missing in some rows and otherwise reads once, few, many or a size class.

DNA: TGTGCCATCACTAGGGGACAGGGGAACACTGAAGCTTTCTTT
CDR3: CAITRGQGNTEAFF
J: TRBJ1-1
size: once
V: TRBV10-3
D: TRBD1

DNA: TGTGCCAGCAGTGCCCTCGGGACACCCAACAATGAGCAGTTCTTC
CDR3: CASSALGTPNNEQFF
J: TRBJ2-1
size: .
V: TRBV6-5
D: .

DNA: TGTGCCAGCAGCTTGTGGGACAGGGACTCTGGCGAGCAGTACTTC
CDR3: CASSLWDRDSGEQYF
J: TRBJ2-7
size: once
V: TRBV13
D: TRBD1

DNA: TGCGCCAGCAGCTTTGGACAGGGGGCGAGTGGCTACACCTTC
CDR3: CASSFGQGASGYTF
J: TRBJ1-2
size: .
V: TRBV5-1
D: TRBD1

DNA: TGTGCCAGCACCGAATTGGGGGCTAGCACAGATACGCAGTATTTT
CDR3: CASTELGASTDTQYF
J: TRBJ2-3
size: .
V: TRBV27
D: .

DNA: TGTGCCAGCAGTTACCCGGGAGGAAATTCCTACGAGCAGTACTTC
CDR3: CASSYPGGNSYEQYF
J: TRBJ2-7
size: .
V: TRBV6-5
D: TRBD2

DNA: TGTGCCAGCAGTTTCCGTTCAGGAGGGCCCTACAATGAGCAGTTCTTC
CDR3: CASSFRSGGPYNEQFF
J: TRBJ2-1
size: .
V: TRBV27
D: .

DNA: TGTGCCATCAGTCAGACAGATAACTATGGCTACACCTTC
CDR3: CAISQTDNYGYTF
J: TRBJ1-2
size: .
V: TRBV10-3
D: .

DNA: TGTGCCTGGAGTGTACTCCCTGGAAACACCATATATTTT
CDR3: CAWSVLPGNTIYF
J: TRBJ1-3
size: few
V: TRBV30
D: .

DNA: TGTGCCAGTAGTATGGATGCGGGGCGATACACAGATACGCAGTATTTT
CDR3: CASSMDAGRYTDTQYF
J: TRBJ2-3
size: .
V: TRBV19
D: .

DNA: TGCGCCAGCAGCTACGGGGGACTAAGCTCCTACAATGAGCAGTTCTTC
CDR3: CASSYGGLSSYNEQFF
J: TRBJ2-1
size: .
V: TRBV5-1
D: TRBD2

DNA: TGTGCCAGCAGTAGTAACGGACAGTCCTACGAGCAGTACTTC
CDR3: CASSSNGQSYEQYF
J: TRBJ2-7
size: .
V: TRBV6-1
D: .

DNA: TGTGCCAGCAGTGAAGTAACATCAAGTGGCTACACCTTC
CDR3: CASSEVTSSGYTF
J: TRBJ1-2
size: .
V: TRBV2
D: .

DNA: TGCAGCGTTGACAGTGGCTCCTACGAGCAGTACTTC
CDR3: CSVDSGSYEQYF
J: TRBJ2-7
size: .
V: TRBV29-1
D: .

DNA: TGTGCCAGCAGCCCGAGTTCGGTGCGGGAAAACGGTGAGCAGTTCTTC
CDR3: CASSPSSVRENGEQFF
J: TRBJ2-1
size: .
V: TRBV11-2
D: .

DNA: TGTGCCAGTAAAGAAGATGGGCTAGCGGGGGGACCAGATACGCAGTATTTT
CDR3: CASKEDGLAGGPDTQYF
J: TRBJ2-3
size: .
V: TRBV7-2
D: TRBD2

DNA: TGTGCCATCAGTGAGGGAGAAAAGTCCTACGAGCAGTACTTC
CDR3: CAISEGEKSYEQYF
J: TRBJ2-7
size: .
V: TRBV10-3
D: .

DNA: TGTGCCAGCAGGCTAGCGGGGGGCGGGCAGTACTTC
CDR3: CASRLAGGGQYF
J: TRBJ2-7
size: once
V: TRBV28
D: TRBD2

DNA: TGTGCCAGCAGCCAGGCACCAACTAGCGGGGCTAGCACAGATACGCAGTATTTT
CDR3: CASSQAPTSGASTDTQYF
J: TRBJ2-3
size: .
V: TRBV4-2
D: TRBD2

DNA: TGCGCCAGCAGCCAACCTATTCTAGCGGGAGTAGAGACCCAGTACTTC
CDR3: CASSQPILAGVETQYF
J: TRBJ2-5
size: .
V: TRBV4-1
D: TRBD2

DNA: TGCGCCAGCAGCCCGGATGGAGGGGAGAACACTGAAGCTTTCTTT
CDR3: CASSPDGGENTEAFF
J: TRBJ1-1
size: .
V: TRBV5-1
D: .

DNA: TGTGCCAGCAGCCCTGAGGCGGGGAGCATCTACGAGCAGTACTTC
CDR3: CASSPEAGSIYEQYF
J: TRBJ2-7
size: .
V: TRBV5-6
D: .

DNA: TGCAGCGTTGAGGTTAGCGGGAGGGCCTATGAGCAGTTCTTC
CDR3: CSVEVSGRAYEQFF
J: TRBJ2-1
size: .
V: TRBV29-1
D: TRBD2

DNA: TGTGCCAGCAGCCCTCGAGACTATAATTCACCCCTCCACTTT
CDR3: CASSPRDYNSPLHF
J: TRBJ1-6
size: .
V: TRBV28
D: .

DNA: TGCAGTGCTAGTATCGGCAATGAGCAGTTCTTC
CDR3: CSASIGNEQFF
J: TRBJ2-1
size: .
V: TRBV20-1
D: .

DNA: TGTGCCAGCAGGAGGACTAGCGGGAGAAACTCACGCACAGATACGCAGTATTTT
CDR3: CASRRTSGRNSRTDTQYF
J: TRBJ2-3
size: .
V: TRBV2
D: TRBD2

DNA: TGTGCCAGCAGTACGCACAGGGATCTTTGGGATGGCTACACCTTC
CDR3: CASSTHRDLWDGYTF
J: TRBJ1-2
size: .
V: TRBV6-5
D: .

DNA: TGTGCCAGCAGCCCGTTGTCCGAGCAGTACTTC
CDR3: CASSPLSEQYF
J: TRBJ2-7
size: .
V: TRBV7-9
D: .

DNA: TGTGCCAGCAGCGTATTGAGCGGGAGGGCCACGAATGAGCAGTTCTTC
CDR3: CASSVLSGRATNEQFF
J: TRBJ2-1
size: .
V: TRBV9
D: TRBD2

DNA: TGTGCCAGCAGCCTACGCGGAGGCGGGGACTACGAGCAGTACTTC
CDR3: CASSLRGGGDYEQYF
J: TRBJ2-7
size: .
V: TRBV7-2
D: .

DNA: TGTGCCAGCAGCCCGACGACAGGCATACTCTATGGCTACACCTTC
CDR3: CASSPTTGILYGYTF
J: TRBJ1-2
size: .
V: TRBV5-4
D: .

DNA: TGCGCCAGCAGCTGGGACAGGGGGAATTACGAGCAGTACTTC
CDR3: CASSWDRGNYEQYF
J: TRBJ2-7
size: .
V: TRBV5-1
D: TRBD1

DNA: TGTGCCAGTATGAGGGTCGGATCGGACACTGAAGCTTTCTTT
CDR3: CASMRVGSDTEAFF
J: TRBJ1-1
size: .
V: TRBV19
D: .

DNA: TGTGCCAGTAGTCGGCAAGCGACAGTTGGGAATGAAAAACTGTTTTTT
CDR3: CASSRQATVGNEKLFF
J: TRBJ1-4
size: .
V: TRBV19
D: .

DNA: TGTGCCAGCAGCACCCCGGGGGGGCGAGATAAGAATGAGCAGTTCTTC
CDR3: CASSTPGGRDKNEQFF
J: TRBJ2-1
size: .
V: TRBV9
D: TRBD2

DNA: TGTGCCAGCAGCTTAATAAGCAATCTTGCAACTAATGAAAAACTGTTTTTT
CDR3: CASSLISNLATNEKLFF
J: TRBJ1-4
size: .
V: TRBV7-9
D: .

DNA: TGTGCCAGCAATGGGAGGGCGAGCACAGATACGCAGTATTTT
CDR3: CASNGRASTDTQYF
J: TRBJ2-3
size: .
V: TRBV2
D: TRBD2

DNA: TGTGCCAGCAGCTTCACACAGATAACCTACAATGAGCAGTTCTTC
CDR3: CASSFTQITYNEQFF
J: TRBJ2-1
size: once
V: TRBV7-9
D: .

DNA: TGTGCCAGCAGCCGAGCCGGGAAAATACTAAGTTACGAGCAGTACTTC
CDR3: CASSRAGKILSYEQYF
J: TRBJ2-7
size: once
V: TRBV27
D: .

DNA: TGTGCCAGCAGCTCCCCCCGAGGAGAGGTGGTGGGGGGGACCCAGTACTTC
CDR3: CASSSPRGEVVGGTQYF
J: TRBJ2-5
size: .
V: TRBV11-2
D: .

DNA: TGTGCCAGCAGCCAAGGCGGTAGCGGGGTGGCCTACGAGCAGTACTTC
CDR3: CASSQGGSGVAYEQYF
J: TRBJ2-7
size: .
V: TRBV4-2
D: TRBD2

DNA: TGTGCCAGCAGCTTATCGGGGGCCGGGGAGCTGTTTTTT
CDR3: CASSLSGAGELFF
J: TRBJ2-2
size: .
V: TRBV7-9
D: .

DNA: TGTGCCAGCAGCTCGTCCGCGGATACGCAGTATTTT
CDR3: CASSSSADTQYF
J: TRBJ2-3
size: .
V: TRBV5-6
D: .

DNA: TGTGCCAGCAGTGAATTCCCGGGTTCCGGTCAGCCCCAGCATTTT
CDR3: CASSEFPGSGQPQHF
J: TRBJ1-5
size: .
V: TRBV6-4
D: .

DNA: TGTGCCAGCAGTTTCGTTAATACAGGCGAGCAGTACTTC
CDR3: CASSFVNTGEQYF
J: TRBJ2-7
size: .
V: TRBV27
D: .

DNA: TGTGCCAGCAGAGGGACTAGCGGGGCAGATACGCAGTATTTT
CDR3: CASRGTSGADTQYF
J: TRBJ2-3
size: .
V: TRBV2
D: TRBD2

DNA: TGCGCCAGCACCCCGGACACCTCGGGACTCTACGAGCAGTACTTC
CDR3: CASTPDTSGLYEQYF
J: TRBJ2-7
size: .
V: TRBV5-1
D: .

DNA: TGTGCCAGCGCTCGGGACAGATTCTATGGCTACACCTTC
CDR3: CASARDRFYGYTF
J: TRBJ1-2
size: .
V: TRBV5-6
D: TRBD1

DNA: TGTGCCAGCCTATCGGCTAGCGGGATTTACGAGCAGTACTTC
CDR3: CASLSASGIYEQYF
J: TRBJ2-7
size: once
V: TRBV2
D: TRBD2

DNA: TGTGCCAGCAGTTACGGGTGGGCAGCCAAAAACATTCAGTACTTC
CDR3: CASSYGWAAKNIQYF
J: TRBJ2-4
size: .
V: TRBV6-5
D: .

DNA: TGTGCCAGCAGCGTATCCGGGACAGGGGTCGATGAGCAGTTCTTC
CDR3: CASSVSGTGVDEQFF
J: TRBJ2-1
size: once
V: TRBV5-4
D: TRBD1

DNA: TGTGCCAGCAGCGCCTCCGGCAGGCCGGGGAGTGAAGCTTTCTTT
CDR3: CASSASGRPGSEAFF
J: TRBJ1-1
size: .
V: TRBV2
D: .

DNA: TGTGCCAGCTCCCGCCCGACAGAGAACAATGAGCAGTTCTTC
CDR3: CASSRPTENNEQFF
J: TRBJ2-1
size: .
V: TRBV18
D: .

DNA: TGCGCCAGCAGCCAAACCCCGGGACTAGCGGGGGGGCCCCGATACAATGAGCAGTTCTTC
CDR3: CASSQTPGLAGGPRYNEQFF
J: TRBJ2-1
size: .
V: TRBV4-1
D: TRBD2

DNA: TGTGCCAGTAGTATAGATCCTTATCGGGGTCGCGAGCAGTACTTC
CDR3: CASSIDPYRGREQYF
J: TRBJ2-7
size: once
V: TRBV19
D: .

DNA: TGTGCCAGCAGTAGAGACAGGGGTATTTGGGAGACCCAGTACTTC
CDR3: CASSRDRGIWETQYF
J: TRBJ2-5
size: .
V: TRBV28
D: TRBD1